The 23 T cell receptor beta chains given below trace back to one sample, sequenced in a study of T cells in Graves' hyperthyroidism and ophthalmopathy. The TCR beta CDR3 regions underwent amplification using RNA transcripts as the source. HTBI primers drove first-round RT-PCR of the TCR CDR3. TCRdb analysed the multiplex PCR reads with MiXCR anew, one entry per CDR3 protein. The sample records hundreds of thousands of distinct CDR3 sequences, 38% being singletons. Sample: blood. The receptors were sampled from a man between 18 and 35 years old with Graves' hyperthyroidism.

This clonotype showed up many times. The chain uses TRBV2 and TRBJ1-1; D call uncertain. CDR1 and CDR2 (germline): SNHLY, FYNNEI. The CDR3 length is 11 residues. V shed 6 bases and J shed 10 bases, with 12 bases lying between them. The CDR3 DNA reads TGTGCCAGCAGAAACCTAGGGCGAGCTTTCTTT. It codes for CASRNLGRAFF.

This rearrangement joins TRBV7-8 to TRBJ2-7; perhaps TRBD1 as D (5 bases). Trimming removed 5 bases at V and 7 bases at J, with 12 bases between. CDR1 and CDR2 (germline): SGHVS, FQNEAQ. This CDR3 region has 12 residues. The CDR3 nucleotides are TGTGCCAGCAGCCACGACAGTTGGGAGCAGTACTTC. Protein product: CASSHDSWEQYF.

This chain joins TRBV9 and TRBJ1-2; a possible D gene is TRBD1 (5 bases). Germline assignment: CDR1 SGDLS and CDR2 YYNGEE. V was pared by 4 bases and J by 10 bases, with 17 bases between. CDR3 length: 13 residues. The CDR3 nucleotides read TGTGCCAGCAGCCAAGAGGGGTGGGCCGTCTACACCTTC. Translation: CASSQEGWAVYTF.

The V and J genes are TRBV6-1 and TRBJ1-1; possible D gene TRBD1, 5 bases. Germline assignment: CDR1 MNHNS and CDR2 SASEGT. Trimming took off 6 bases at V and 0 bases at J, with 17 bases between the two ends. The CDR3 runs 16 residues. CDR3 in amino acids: CASSPTPDRMNTEAFF. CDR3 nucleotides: TGTGCCAGCAGCCCCACTCCCGACAGAATGAACACTGAAGCTTTCTTT.

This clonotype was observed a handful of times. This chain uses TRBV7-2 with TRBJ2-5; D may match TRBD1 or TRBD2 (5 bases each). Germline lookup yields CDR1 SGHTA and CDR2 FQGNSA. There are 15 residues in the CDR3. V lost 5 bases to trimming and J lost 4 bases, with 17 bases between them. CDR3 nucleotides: TGTGCCAGCAGCCAAATCCGGTGGGGACCAGAGACCCAGTACTTC. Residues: CASSQIRWGPETQYF. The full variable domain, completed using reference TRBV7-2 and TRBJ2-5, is GAGVSQSPSNKVTEKGKDVELRCDPISGHTALYWYRQSLGQGLEFLIYFQGNSAPDKSGLPSDRFSAERTGGSVSTLTIQRTQQEDSAVYLCASSQIRWGPETQYFGPGTRLLVL.

The DNA for the CDR3 is TGTGCCAGTAGTATTGACCCCCCTGCAAAGCCCCAGCATTTT. It encodes CASSIDPPAKPQHF. The chain has TRBV19 and TRBJ1-5; no reliable D call. Germline CDR1 LNHDA, CDR2 SQIVND (reference sequence). CDR3 length equals 14 residues. Trimming removed 3 bases at V and 8 bases at J, with 14 bases between.

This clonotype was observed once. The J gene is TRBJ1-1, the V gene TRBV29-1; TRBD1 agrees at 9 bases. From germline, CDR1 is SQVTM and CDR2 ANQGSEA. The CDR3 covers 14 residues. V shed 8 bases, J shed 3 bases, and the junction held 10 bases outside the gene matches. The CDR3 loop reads CSSPRDRADTEAFF. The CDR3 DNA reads TGCAGCAGCCCTAGGGACAGGGCTGACACTGAAGCTTTCTTT.

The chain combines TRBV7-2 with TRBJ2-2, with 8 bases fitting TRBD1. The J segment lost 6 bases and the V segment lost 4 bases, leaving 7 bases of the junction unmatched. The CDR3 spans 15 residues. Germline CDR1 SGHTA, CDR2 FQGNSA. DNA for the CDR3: TGTGCCAGCAGCTCACCGGACAGGGTTCCCGGGGAGCTGTTTTTT. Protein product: CASSSPDRVPGELFF.

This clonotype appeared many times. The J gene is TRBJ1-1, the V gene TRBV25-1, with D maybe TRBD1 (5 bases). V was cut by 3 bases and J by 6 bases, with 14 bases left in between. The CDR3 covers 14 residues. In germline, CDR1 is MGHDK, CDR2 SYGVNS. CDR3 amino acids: CASSDDSVNAEAFF. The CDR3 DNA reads TGTGCCAGCAGTGATGACAGCGTTAACGCTGAAGCTTTCTTT.

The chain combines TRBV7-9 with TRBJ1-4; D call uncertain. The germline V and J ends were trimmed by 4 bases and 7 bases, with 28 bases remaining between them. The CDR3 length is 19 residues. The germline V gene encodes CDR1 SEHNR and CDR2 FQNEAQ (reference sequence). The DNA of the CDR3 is TGTGCCAGCAGCTCCCTAGCCCAGCGCCGTACCCTTCGCCCTGAAAAACTGTTTTTT. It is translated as CASSSLAQRRTLRPEKLFF.

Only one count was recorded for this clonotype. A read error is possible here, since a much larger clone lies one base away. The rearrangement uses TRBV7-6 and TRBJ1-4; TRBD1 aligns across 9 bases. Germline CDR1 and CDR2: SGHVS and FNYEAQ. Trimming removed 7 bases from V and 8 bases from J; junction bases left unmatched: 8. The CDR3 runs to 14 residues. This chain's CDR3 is CASTRQGGKEKLFF. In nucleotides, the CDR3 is TGTGCCAGCACCAGACAGGGGGGGAAGGAAAAACTGTTTTTT.

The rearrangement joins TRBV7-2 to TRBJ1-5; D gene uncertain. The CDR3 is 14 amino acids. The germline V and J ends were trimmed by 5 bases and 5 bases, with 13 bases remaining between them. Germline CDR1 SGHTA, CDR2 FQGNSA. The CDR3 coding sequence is TGTGCCAGCAGCGTTGGGCAGGAGGATCAGCCCCAGCATTTT. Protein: CASSVGQEDQPQHF.

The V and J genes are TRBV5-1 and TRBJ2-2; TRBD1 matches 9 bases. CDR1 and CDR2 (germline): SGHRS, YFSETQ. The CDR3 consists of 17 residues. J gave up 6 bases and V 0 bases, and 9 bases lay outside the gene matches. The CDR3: CASSLAEGQGKPGELFF. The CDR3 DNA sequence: TGCGCCAGCAGCTTGGCGGAGGGACAGGGCAAACCCGGGGAGCTGTTTTTT.

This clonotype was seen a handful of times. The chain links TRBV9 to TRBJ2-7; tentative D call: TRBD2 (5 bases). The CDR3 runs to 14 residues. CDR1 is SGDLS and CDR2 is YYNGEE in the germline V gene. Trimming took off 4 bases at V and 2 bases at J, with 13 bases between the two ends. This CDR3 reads CASSPRAPAYEQYF. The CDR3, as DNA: TGTGCCAGCAGCCCGAGGGCCCCGGCCTACGAGCAGTACTTC. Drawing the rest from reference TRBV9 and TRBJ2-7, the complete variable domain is DSGVTQTPKHLITATGQRVTLRCSPRSGDLSVYWYQQSLDQGLQFLIQYYNGEERAKGNILERFSAQQFPDLHSELNLSSLELGDSALYFCASSPRAPAYEQYFGPGTRLTVT.

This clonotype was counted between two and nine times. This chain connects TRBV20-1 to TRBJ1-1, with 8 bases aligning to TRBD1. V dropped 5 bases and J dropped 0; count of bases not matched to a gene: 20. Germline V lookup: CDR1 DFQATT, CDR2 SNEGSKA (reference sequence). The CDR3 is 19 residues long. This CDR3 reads CSAPPLDREATGMNTEAFF. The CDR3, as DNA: TGCAGTGCTCCCCCCTTGGACAGGGAGGCTACCGGGATGAACACTGAAGCTTTCTTT.

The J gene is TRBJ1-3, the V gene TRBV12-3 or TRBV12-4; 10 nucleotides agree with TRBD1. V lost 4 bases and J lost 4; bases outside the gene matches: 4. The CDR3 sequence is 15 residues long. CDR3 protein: CASSYGQGGGNTIYF. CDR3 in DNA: TGTGCCAGCAGTTACGGACAGGGGGGCGGAAACACCATATATTTT.

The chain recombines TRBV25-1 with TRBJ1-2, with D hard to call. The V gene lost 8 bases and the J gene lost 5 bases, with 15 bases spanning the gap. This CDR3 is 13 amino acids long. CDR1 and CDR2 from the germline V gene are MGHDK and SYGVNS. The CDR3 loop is CASLEVSLYGYTF. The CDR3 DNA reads TGTGCCAGCTTGGAGGTCAGCCTTTATGGCTACACCTTC.

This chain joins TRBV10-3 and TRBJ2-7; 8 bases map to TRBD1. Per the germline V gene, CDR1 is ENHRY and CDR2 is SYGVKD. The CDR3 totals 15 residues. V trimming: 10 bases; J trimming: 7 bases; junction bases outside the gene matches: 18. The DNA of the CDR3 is TGTGCCACGCTCGCCGCCGGGACAGGTCCCCGGGAGCAGTACTTC. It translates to CATLAAGTGPREQYF.

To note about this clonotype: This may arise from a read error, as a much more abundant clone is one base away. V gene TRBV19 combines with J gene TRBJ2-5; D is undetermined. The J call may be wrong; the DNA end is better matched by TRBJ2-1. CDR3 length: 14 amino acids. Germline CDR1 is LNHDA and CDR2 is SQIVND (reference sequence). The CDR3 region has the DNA TGTGCCAGTAGCCCGCTGGGGTACCAAGAGACCCAGTTCTTC. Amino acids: CASSPLGYQETQFF.

CDR3 amino acids: CSALSTGGPYMAFF. CDR3 nucleotides: TGCAGTGCCCTATCTACAGGGGGCCCTTATATGGCTTTCTTT. The rearrangement uses TRBV20-1 and TRBJ1-1, with TRBD1 matching over 9 bases. This CDR3 has 14 amino acids. Germline V lookup: CDR1 DFQATT, CDR2 SNEGSKA (reference sequence). V gave up 6 bases and J gave up 11 bases; unmatched junction bases: 16.

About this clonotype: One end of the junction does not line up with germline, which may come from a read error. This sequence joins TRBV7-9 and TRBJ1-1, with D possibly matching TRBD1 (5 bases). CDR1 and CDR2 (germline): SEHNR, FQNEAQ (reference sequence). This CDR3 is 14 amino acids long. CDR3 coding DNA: TGTGCCAACAGCCAACAGGAAGGAAACACTGAAGCTTTCTTT. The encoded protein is CANSQQEGNTEAFF.

This chain's CDR3 is CASSADGLINQPQHF. The CDR3 DNA reads as TGTGCCAGCAGCGCGGACGGATTGATTAATCAGCCCCAGCATTTT. This chain joins TRBV9 and TRBJ1-5; D remains unclear. The V end lost 3 bases, the J end lost 4 bases, and 14 bases lay between the germline ends. The germline V gene encodes CDR1 SGDLS and CDR2 YYNGEE. This CDR3 spans 15 amino acids.

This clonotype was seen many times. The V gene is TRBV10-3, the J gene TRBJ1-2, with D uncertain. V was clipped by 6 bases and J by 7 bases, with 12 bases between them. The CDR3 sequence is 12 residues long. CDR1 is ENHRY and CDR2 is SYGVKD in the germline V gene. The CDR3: CAIRGRLGGYTF. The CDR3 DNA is TGTGCCATCAGGGGCCGATTGGGTGGCTACACCTTC.